This section outlines one TCR beta chain sequence together with its context. The antigen remains unidentified. These data are taken from a study of T-cell reconstitution after alpha-beta-depleted transplantation in children. Using unique molecular identifiers, the investigators prepared the TCRbeta library. TCRdb independently ran MiXCR on the PCR reads; one entry per CDR3 protein. The data show under 450,000 distinct CDR3 sequences, with around 15% seen just once and about 32% held by the top ten. CDR3 length: 17 amino acids. From germline, CDR1 is MNHNS and CDR2 SASEGT. J lost 4 bases, V lost 4 bases, and 8 bases had no gene match. Overall study results and limits: Roughly two months post-transplant, alpha-beta T cells reportedly originated from several hundred graft clones that had expanded. Most T-cell counts and diversity one year after the transplant came from T cells that were newly produced. Some patients' high day-60 TCRbeta diversity was traced to surviving recipient T cells and thymic progenitors.

The TCR was taken from a boy under two years old who had a stem cell transplant for Wiskott-Aldrich syndrome, so the T cells may come from the graft donor. This specimen consisted of PBMCs, mostly from graft donor cells, obtained 360 days after TCRalphabeta/CD19-depleted stem cell transplant. V gene TRBV6-1 combines with J gene TRBJ2-1, with 12 bases aligning to TRBD2. The CDR3: CASSASGRAFGYNEQFF. The CDR3 DNA reads as TGTGCCAGCAGTGCTAGCGGGAGGGCCTTTGGGTACAATGAGCAGTTCTTC.